This is a list of T cell receptor beta chains from one sample in a study of cytomegalovirus exposure and HLA in healthy donors. The table came from immunoSEQ multiplex PCR; TCRdb's copy has only in-frame clones and leaves some out. Among some 170,000 clones, 65% to 85% were seen once, and the ten largest hold 3%. The sample consisted of PBMCs. The receptors were gathered from a woman between 45 and 60 years old in good health and CMV-seropositive. Each CDR3 is given without its conserved first and last residue. Fields, in order: J gene, V gene, D gene, CDR3 protein. A D gene is named only where the DNA matches it firmly.

J: TRBJ2-2; V: TRBV7-8; D: TRBD2; CDR3: ASSLPGGTTGELF
J: TRBJ1-6; V: TRBV5-6; D: -; CDR3: ASSLNRQANSYNSPLH
J: TRBJ2-5; V: TRBV4-1; D: TRBD2; CDR3: ASSQEGTSTTQY
J: TRBJ2-2; V: TRBV2; D: TRBD2; CDR3: ASSYIAGGGSGELF
J: TRBJ2-5; V: TRBV13; D: -; CDR3: ASSLARVEEETQY
J: TRBJ2-5; V: TRBV2; D: -; CDR3: ASSELQWETQY
J: TRBJ1-2; V: TRBV5-8; D: TRBD1; CDR3: ASSLRGQGGGYT
J: TRBJ2-5; V: TRBV6-5; D: TRBD1; CDR3: ASSGYGRGPTKQY
J: TRBJ2-2; V: TRBV5-1; D: -; CDR3: ASSSPDRSNTGELF
J: TRBJ1-5; V: TRBV6-1; D: TRBD1; CDR3: ASGQGSGPQH
J: TRBJ2-3; V: TRBV5-8; D: -; CDR3: ASSPGIDTQY
J: TRBJ1-5; V: TRBV28; D: -; CDR3: ASSFPRGDNQPQH
J: TRBJ2-6; V: TRBV4-1; D: TRBD2; CDR3: ASSRASGGAGANVLT
J: TRBJ1-1; V: TRBV2; D: -; CDR3: ASTQWTDGTEAF
J: TRBJ1-1; V: TRBV5-1; D: -; CDR3: ASSLLPLNTEAF
J: TRBJ2-3; V: TRBV6-4; D: TRBD1; CDR3: ASSGDRGSDTQY
J: TRBJ1-6; V: TRBV2; D: -; CDR3: ACTPGAYNSPLH
J: TRBJ1-2; V: TRBV5-8; D: -; CDR3: ASSFLGAIYGYT
J: TRBJ1-1; V: TRBV2; D: -; CDR3: ASSVQGFSEAF
J: TRBJ2-5; V: TRBV9; D: TRBD1; CDR3: ASSTGTGKETQY
J: TRBJ2-1; V: TRBV7-9; D: -; CDR3: ASSFTQGQF
J: TRBJ1-5; V: TRBV2; D: -; CDR3: ASSRGAFGNQPQH
J: TRBJ1-2; V: TRBV6-5; D: -; CDR3: ASSYWREGVNYGYT
J: TRBJ1-2; V: TRBV9; D: TRBD1; CDR3: ASSYLDRGHSGYT
J: TRBJ2-7; V: TRBV30; D: TRBD1; CDR3: AWSRTGTGREQY
J: TRBJ1-3; V: TRBV5-1; D: -; CDR3: ASSLGDISGNTIY
J: TRBJ2-2; V: TRBV5-4; D: -; CDR3: ASSLRQVGTGELF
J: TRBJ1-5; V: TRBV7-2; D: -; CDR3: ASSPQRFGPQH
J: TRBJ1-6; V: TRBV7-9; D: -; CDR3: ASSLGTNNSPLH
J: TRBJ2-1; V: TRBV11-2; D: -; CDR3: ASSGRDFQRHYNEQF
J: TRBJ2-1; V: TRBV25-1; D: -; CDR3: ASSEWKGEGEQF
J: TRBJ2-7; V: TRBV2; D: -; CDR3: ASSSDASEQY
J: TRBJ2-7; V: TRBV13; D: -; CDR3: ASSLGQVLYEQY
J: TRBJ1-6; V: TRBV15; D: -; CDR3: AASRGENLDSPLH
J: TRBJ2-1; V: TRBV6-5; D: TRBD2; CDR3: ASSSTSGGNEQF
J: TRBJ2-2; V: TRBV5-1; D: -; CDR3: ASSLRGTNTGELF
J: TRBJ1-4; V: TRBV5-1; D: TRBD1; CDR3: ATQTTGARGEKLF
J: TRBJ1-5; V: TRBV2; D: TRBD1; CDR3: ASSPSPTGSNQPQH
J: TRBJ2-1; V: TRBV5-1; D: TRBD2; CDR3: ASFPGSGGGEQF
J: TRBJ2-1; V: TRBV5-1; D: TRBD1; CDR3: ASSLLHPGQGDEQF